This T cell receptor beta chain derives from a study of T cell responses to AZD1222 COVID-19 vaccine. The study's findings and limits: A mostly white British donor set with more females was recruited, and clonal diversity was possibly underestimated. Seropositive at baseline were only five or six AZD1222 recipients. Scientists sampled the repertoires only once the peak T cell response had passed. Reports indicate that nearly half of spike-specific TCRs are directed at unmutated variant regions.

Notes on this clone: What it binds is unknown.

The germline V gene encodes CDR1 SGDLS and CDR2 YYNGEE. This CDR3 comprises 14 residues. Trimming removed 4 bases from V and 4 bases from J, with 14 bases in between. Generated by immunoSEQ multiplex PCR, the TCRdb table keeps only in-frame clones and is missing some. The sample has 160,000 or so clones, approximately 91% seen once; the top ten hold around 5.5%. The TCR comes from an adult in good health. The input for sequencing was peripheral blood, taken on day 0 of AZD1222 vaccination. The rearrangement links TRBV9 to TRBJ1-2, with no clear D. The CDR3 region is CASSSWTAPYGYTF. In nucleotides, the CDR3 is TGTGCCAGCAGCTCCTGGACGGCCCCCTATGGCTACACCTTC.